This T cell receptor (beta chain) was sequenced in a study of blood T cell repertoires in COVID-19. On the study more broadly: Spain, Italy and the United States supplied samples that represented acute and convalescent COVID-19. In each case, the material was cDNA or gDNA derived from T cells, B-cell-depleted T cells, or PBMCs.

Libraries were prepared by immunoSEQ multiplex PCR; TCRdb keeps only in-frame clonotypes and omits some of them. The repertoire includes more than 300,000 clones, approximately 89% of them detected once, and about 10% sits in the top ten. The sample was peripheral blood. This TCR derives from a young woman with COVID-19, enrolled during active disease.

CDR3 loop: CASSHHIAGVRTGELFF. The DNA for the CDR3 is TGTGCCAGCAGCCACCACATAGCGGGAGTCCGGACCGGGGAGCTGTTTTTT. The chain is built from TRBV3-1 (or the pseudogene TRBV3-2) and TRBJ2-2; 9 bases fit TRBD2. CDR1 LGHDT and CDR2 YNNKEL come from the germline V gene (reference sequence). V lost 3 bases to trimming and J lost 5 bases; unmatched junction nucleotides: 10. The CDR3 spans 17 residues.